This T cell receptor (beta chain) was retrieved from a study of cytomegalovirus exposure and HLA in healthy donors. This donor's CMV serostatus is unrecorded. The PCR contained 60 Vbeta and 13 Jbeta primers. The method was immunoSEQ multiplex PCR; TCRdb's version includes in-frame clones alone and lacks a portion of them. The sample lists fewer than 180,000 clones; about four fifths were seen once. Whole-study findings and limits: CMV antigen specificity was confirmed in vitro for a few CMV-associated chains. As was reported, the classifier diagnosed cytomegalovirus status with high specificity and sensitivity. A later analysis, which compared TCR beta chains of equal frequency, found the HLA-associated ones more clonally expanded.

This clone was recorded a few times. Its antigen remains unidentified. The sample was PBMCs. The receptor comes from a human donor in good health.

The CDR3 DNA is TGTGCCAGCAGTTACTCAACAGGGATCTACGAGCAGTACTTC. This translates into CASSYSTGIYEQYF. The chain couples TRBV6-6 to TRBJ2-5, with D perhaps matching TRBD1 (6 bases). The DNA matches TRBJ2-7 better at its end, which makes the J call doubtful. The CDR3 is made up of 14 amino acids. Germline V CDR1 and CDR2: MNHNY, SVGAGI (reference sequence).